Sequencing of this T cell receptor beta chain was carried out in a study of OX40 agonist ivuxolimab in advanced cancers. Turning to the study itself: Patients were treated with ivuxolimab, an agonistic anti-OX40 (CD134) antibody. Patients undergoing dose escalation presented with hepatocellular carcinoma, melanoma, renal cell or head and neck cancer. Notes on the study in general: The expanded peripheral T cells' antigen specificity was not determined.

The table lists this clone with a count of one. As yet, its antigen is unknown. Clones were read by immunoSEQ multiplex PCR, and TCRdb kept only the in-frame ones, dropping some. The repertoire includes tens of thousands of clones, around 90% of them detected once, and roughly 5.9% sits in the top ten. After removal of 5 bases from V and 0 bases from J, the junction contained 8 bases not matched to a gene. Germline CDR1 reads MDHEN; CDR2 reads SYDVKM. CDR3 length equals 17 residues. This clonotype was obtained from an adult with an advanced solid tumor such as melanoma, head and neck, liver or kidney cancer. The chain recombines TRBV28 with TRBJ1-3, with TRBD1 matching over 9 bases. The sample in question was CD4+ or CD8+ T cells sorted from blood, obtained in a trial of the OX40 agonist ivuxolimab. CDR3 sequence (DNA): TGTGCCAGCAGTCGCCCCGGGACAGGGAACTCTGGAAACACCATATATTTT. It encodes CASSRPGTGNSGNTIYF. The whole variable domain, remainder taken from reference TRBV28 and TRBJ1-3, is DVKVTQSSRYLVKRTGEKVFLECVQDMDHENMFWYRQDPGLGLRLIYFSYDVKMKEKGDIPEGYSVSREKKERFSLILESASTNQTSMYLCASSRPGTGNSGNTIYFGEGSWLTVV.